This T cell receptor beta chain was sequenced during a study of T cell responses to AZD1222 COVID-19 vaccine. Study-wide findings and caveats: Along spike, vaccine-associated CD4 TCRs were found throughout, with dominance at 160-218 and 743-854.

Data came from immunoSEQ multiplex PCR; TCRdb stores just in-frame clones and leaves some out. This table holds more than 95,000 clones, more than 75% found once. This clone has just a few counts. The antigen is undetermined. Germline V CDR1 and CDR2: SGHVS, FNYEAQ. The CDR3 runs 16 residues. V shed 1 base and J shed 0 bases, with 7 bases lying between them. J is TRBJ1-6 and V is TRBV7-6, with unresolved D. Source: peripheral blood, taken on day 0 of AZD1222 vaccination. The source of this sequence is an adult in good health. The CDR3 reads CASSLEIDSYNSPLHF. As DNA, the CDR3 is TGTGCCAGCAGCTTAGAGATAGACTCCTATAATTCACCCCTCCACTTT.